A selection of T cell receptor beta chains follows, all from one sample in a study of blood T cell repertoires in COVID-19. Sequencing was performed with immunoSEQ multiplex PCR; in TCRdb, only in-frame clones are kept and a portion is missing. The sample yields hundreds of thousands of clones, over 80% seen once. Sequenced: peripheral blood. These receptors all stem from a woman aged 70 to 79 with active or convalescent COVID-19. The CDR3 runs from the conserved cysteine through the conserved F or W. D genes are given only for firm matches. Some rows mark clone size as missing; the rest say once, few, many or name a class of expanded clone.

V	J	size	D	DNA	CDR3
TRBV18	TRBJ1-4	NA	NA	TGTGCCAGTTTCTTCACAAAGGGGGATGAAAAACTGTTTTTT	CASFFTKGDEKLFF
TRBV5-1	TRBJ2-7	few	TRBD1	TGCGCCAGCAGCTTGGTCAGGGACAGGGGCTACGAGCAGTACTTC	CASSLVRDRGYEQYF
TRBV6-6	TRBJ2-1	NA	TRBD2	TGTGCCAGCAGGGGTGTTGGGACTAGAGGGAACAATGAGCAGTTCTTC	CASRGVGTRGNNEQFF
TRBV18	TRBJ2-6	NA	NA	TGTGCCAGCTCACCACCGGGCCCGAACCCTGGGGCCAACGTCCTGACTTTC	CASSPPGPNPGANVLTF
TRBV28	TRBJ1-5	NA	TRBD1	TGTGCCAGCAGGGACAGGGGAGGTCAGCCCCAGCATTTT	CASRDRGGQPQHF
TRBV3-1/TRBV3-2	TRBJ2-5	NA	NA	TGTGCCAGCAGCCCGAGAGGTGGGGAGACCCAGTACTTC	CASSPRGGETQYF
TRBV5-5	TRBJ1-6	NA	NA	TGTGCCAGCAGCTTGGGGACAGTTTCACCCCTCCACTTT	CASSLGTVSPLHF
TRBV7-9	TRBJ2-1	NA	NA	TGTGCCAGCAGCCCAACTTACAATGAGCAGTTCTTC	CASSPTYNEQFF
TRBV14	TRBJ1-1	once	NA	TGTGCCAGCAGCCAAGAAAGAGACATGAACACTGAAGCTTTCTTT	CASSQERDMNTEAFF
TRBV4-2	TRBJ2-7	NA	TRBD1	TGTGCCAGCAGCCAAGACAGGGGGATGTCCTACGAGCAGTACTTC	CASSQDRGMSYEQYF
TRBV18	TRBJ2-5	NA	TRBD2	TGTGCCAGCTCACCCGACGGGGGGGAAGAGACCCAGTACTTC	CASSPDGGEETQYF
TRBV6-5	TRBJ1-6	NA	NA	TGTGCCAGCAGTTACCAGGCAGGGCTCGATTCACCCCTCCACTTT	CASSYQAGLDSPLHF
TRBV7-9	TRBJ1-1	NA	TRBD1	TGTGCCAGCATTCTCCCCATTGACAGGGGGAACACTGAAGCTTTCTTT	CASILPIDRGNTEAFF